The next 11 T cell receptor beta chains were all read from a single sample in a study of glioma-infiltrating T cells. Using RNA template, CDR3s of TCR alpha and beta were amplified with iRepertoire arm-PCR. TCRdb itself ran the multiplex PCR reads through MiXCR, one entry per CDR3 protein. Found here are about 2,300 distinct CDR3 sequences, around 68% of them singletons; the top ten hold over 25%. Sample: glioma tissue, nonneoplastic brain tissue, or PBMCs (not recorded which). These receptors all come from a human donor with low-grade glioma or glioblastoma, undergoing nonglioma brain surgery, or in good health (not recorded which).

Turning to this clonotype: An end of the junction differs from the germline gene, which may be a read error. The chain has TRBV7-9 and TRBJ1-5, with D unclear. Germline V CDR1 and CDR2: SEHNR, FQNEAQ (reference sequence). This CDR3 is built from 14 residues. The CDR3 protein is CDSSLTPRNQPKHF. The CDR3 DNA reads as TGTGACAGCAGTCTCACCCCTAGAAATCAGCCCAAGCATTTT.

This clonotype has at least ten counts. The chain is built from TRBV4-1 and TRBJ1-5; D call uncertain. Trimming left V 0 bases short and J 4 bases short, with 4 bases between. Per the germline V gene, CDR1 is MGHRA and CDR2 is YSYEKL. CDR3 length: 13 amino acids. CDR3 nucleotide sequence: TGCGCCAGCAGCCAAGAAAGAAATCAGCCCCAGCATTTT. Its protein is CASSQERNQPQHF.

A single count supports this clonotype. The rearrangement links TRBV19 to TRBJ1-2; no reliable D call. Germline V lookup: CDR1 LNHDA, CDR2 SQIVND (reference sequence). The CDR3 is 13 residues long. Deletions cut 5 bases from V and 4 bases from J, with 11 bases between. CDR3 nucleotide sequence: TGTGCCAGTAGTCTCAGAGTTCCCTATGGCTACACCTTC. Protein sequence: CASSLRVPYGYTF.

This clonotype was recorded many times. The CDR3 here is CASSLAGGEQYF. DNA for the CDR3: TGTGCCAGCAGCTTGGCAGGGGGCGAGCAGTACTTC. J is TRBJ2-7 and V is TRBV5-4; 7 bases align to TRBD1. The junction had 0 bases not matched to a gene; V was cut back by 0 bases and J by 6 bases. Germline values: CDR1 SGHNT, CDR2 YYREEE (reference sequence). CDR3 length equals 12 residues.

This clonotype was picked up a small number of times. Relative to the germline gene, one junction end is altered; a read error may explain this. The genes are TRBV20-1 and TRBJ2-1, with D maybe TRBD2 (5 bases). The CDR3 extends over 14 amino acids. The germline V gene has CDR1 DFQATT and CDR2 SNEGSKA (reference sequence). CDR3 nucleotide sequence: TGCAGTGCTAGCGTGCCAGCGGTGTTCGGGAATGAGCAGTTC. Its translation is CSASVPAVFGNEQF.

This clonotype is categorized as large. The V call is TRBV6-2 or TRBV6-3, the J call TRBJ2-7, with 12 bases matching TRBD1. The CDR3 loop spans 17 amino acids. Germline loops: CDR1 MNHEY, CDR2 SVGEGT. V lost 2 bases to trimming and J lost 4 bases; unmatched junction nucleotides: 9. In DNA form, the CDR3 reads TGTGCCAGCAGTTACGCCCGGGACAGGGGGCAAGGGTACGAGCAGTACGTC. It is translated as CASSYARDRGQGYEQYV.

V is TRBV6-1 and J is TRBJ2-7; D uncertain. CDR1 and CDR2 from the germline V gene are MNHNS and SASEGT. The CDR3 has 15 amino acids. The V end lost 4 bases, the J end lost 7 bases, and 20 bases lay between the germline ends. CDR3 nucleotide sequence: TGTGCCAGCAGTGGTTCGAGGTCATGGCTCCTTGAGCAGTACGTC. This translates into CASSGSRSWLLEQYV.

The sample holds one count of this clonotype. The rearrangement links TRBV6-1 to TRBJ2-3; the match to TRBD1 covers 7 bases. V dropped 8 bases and J dropped 15; count of bases not matched to a gene: 17. Germline values: CDR1 MNHNS, CDR2 SASEGT. This CDR3 contains 13 residues. The CDR3 coding sequence is TGTGCCAGCTGGACAGGTATGAACACTGAAGGTTATTTT. It codes for CASWTGMNTEGYF.

Note on this clonotype: One end of the junction does not line up with germline, which may come from a read error. This rearrangement joins TRBV6-6 to TRBJ2-1, with D possibly matching TRBD1 (6 bases). CDR1 is MNHNY, CDR2 SVGAGI, per germline (reference sequence). The CDR3 is 17 amino acids. The CDR3, as DNA: TGTGCCAGCAGTTACACGGCCGGACAGAGCTCACACAATGAGAAGTTCTTC. It codes for CASSYTAGQSSHNEKFF.

This chain links TRBV6-1 with TRBJ1-2; D unresolved. The CDR3 loop spans 12 amino acids. V lost 6 bases to trimming and J lost 8 bases, with 13 bases between them. The germline V gene has CDR1 MNHNS and CDR2 SASEGT. The CDR3 DNA sequence: TGTGCCAGCAGCTCCTGGGATAGAGGCTACACCTTC. This sequence encodes CASSSWDRGYTF.

The V and J genes are TRBV6-1 and TRBJ1-1; D gene unclear. CDR3 length: 12 residues. Per germline, CDR1 MNHNS and CDR2 SASEGT. V was clipped by 2 bases and J by 11 bases, with 12 bases between them. CDR3 loop: CASSETAESAFF. The CDR3 coding sequence is TGTGCCAGCAGTGAAACGGCAGAAAGTGCTTTCTTT.